This T cell receptor beta chain was captured in a study of early T cells in non-severe SARS-CoV-2 infection. Turning to the study itself: Sequencing of bulk RNA from unsorted whole blood was done, without chain pairing.

At least ten counts were recorded for this clonotype. Its antigen is currently unknown. Study-level results: Lookups in VDJdb leaned toward anti-spike CD8 responses and missed private and CD4 specificities.

As part of library construction, unique molecular identifiers were attached to individual cDNA molecules. One entry per CDR3 protein results from TCRdb running MiXCR on the 5' RACE reads. The table shows some 30,000 distinct CDR3 sequences, with 9% occurring only once. Germline CDR1 is LGHDT and CDR2 is YNNKEL (reference sequence). This CDR3 region has 16 residues. V gave up 3 bases and J gave up 7 bases; unmatched junction bases: 10. The origin of this receptor is an adult who was a healthcare worker with PCR-confirmed SARS-CoV-2 infection or an uninfected control (not recorded which). Sequencing was done on a sample of whole blood. The chain links TRBV3-1 to TRBJ1-2; 11 positions agree with TRBD1. In DNA, the CDR3 is TGTGCCAGCAGCCAGTCCGGGACAGGGGGGCTGCGTGGCTACACCTTC. Protein sequence: CASSQSGTGGLRGYTF.